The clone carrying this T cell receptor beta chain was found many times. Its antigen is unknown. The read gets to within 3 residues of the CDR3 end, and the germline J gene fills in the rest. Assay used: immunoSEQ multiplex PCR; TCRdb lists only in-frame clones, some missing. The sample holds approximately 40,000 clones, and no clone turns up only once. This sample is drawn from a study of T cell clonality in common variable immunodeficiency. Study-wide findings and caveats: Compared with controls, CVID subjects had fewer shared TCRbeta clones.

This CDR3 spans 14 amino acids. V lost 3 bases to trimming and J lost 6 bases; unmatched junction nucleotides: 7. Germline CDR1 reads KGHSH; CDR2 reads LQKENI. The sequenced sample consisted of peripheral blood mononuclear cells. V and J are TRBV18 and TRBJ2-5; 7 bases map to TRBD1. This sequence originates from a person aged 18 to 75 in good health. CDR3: CASSPPTGQQTQYF. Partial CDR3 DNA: TGTGCCAGCTCACCCCCGACAGGGCAGCAGACC.